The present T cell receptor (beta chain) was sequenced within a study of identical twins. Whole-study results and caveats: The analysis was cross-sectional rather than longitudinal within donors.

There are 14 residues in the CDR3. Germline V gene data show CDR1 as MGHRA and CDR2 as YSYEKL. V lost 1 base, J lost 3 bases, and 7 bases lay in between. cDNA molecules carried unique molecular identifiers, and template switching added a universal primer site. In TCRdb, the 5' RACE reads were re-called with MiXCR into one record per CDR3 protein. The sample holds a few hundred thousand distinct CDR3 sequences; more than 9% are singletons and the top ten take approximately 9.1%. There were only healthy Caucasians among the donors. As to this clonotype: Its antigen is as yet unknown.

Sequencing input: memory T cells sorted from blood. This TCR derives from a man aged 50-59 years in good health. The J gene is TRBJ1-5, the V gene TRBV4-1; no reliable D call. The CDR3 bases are TGCGCCAGCAGCCAAGCGGGGTTCAATCAGCCCCAGCATTTT. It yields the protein CASSQAGFNQPQHF.